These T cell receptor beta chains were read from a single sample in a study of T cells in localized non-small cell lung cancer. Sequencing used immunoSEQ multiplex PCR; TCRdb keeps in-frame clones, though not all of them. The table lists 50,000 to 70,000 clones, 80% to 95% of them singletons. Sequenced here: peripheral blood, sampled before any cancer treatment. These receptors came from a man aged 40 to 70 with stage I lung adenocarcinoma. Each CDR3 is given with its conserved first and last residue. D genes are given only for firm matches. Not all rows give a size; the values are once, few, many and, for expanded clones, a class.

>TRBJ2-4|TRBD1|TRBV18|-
CASSPRQGAGIQYF
TGTGCCAGCTCACCGAGACAGGGGGCGGGCATTCAGTACTTC
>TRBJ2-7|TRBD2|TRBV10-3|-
CATTGGAEQYF
TGTGCCACGACGGGAGGGGCCGAGCAGTACTTC
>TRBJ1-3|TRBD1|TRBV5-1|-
CASQQGLSGNTIYF
TGCGCCAGCCAACAGGGGCTCTCTGGAAACACCATATATTTT
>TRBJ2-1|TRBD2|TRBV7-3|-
CASSFGTSGSNEQFF
TGTGCCAGCAGCTTTGGAACTAGCGGGAGTAATGAGCAGTTCTTC
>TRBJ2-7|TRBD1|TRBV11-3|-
CASSLGQGRKYF
TGTGCCAGCAGCTTGGGACAGGGGCGTAAGTACTTC
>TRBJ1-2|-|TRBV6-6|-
CASSWESTCGYTF
TGTGCCAGCAGTTGGGAATCAACCTGTGGCTACACCTTC
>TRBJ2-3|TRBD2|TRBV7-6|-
CASSLGGSSDTQYF
TGTGCCAGCAGCTTGGGCGGGAGTTCAGATACGCAGTATTTT
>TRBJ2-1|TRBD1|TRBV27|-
CASSPTTGVWVNEQFF
TGTGCCAGCAGTCCAACGACAGGGGTTTGGGTTAATGAGCAGTTCTTC
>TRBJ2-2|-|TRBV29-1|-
CSVELGTGELFF
TGCAGCGTTGAACTGGGAACCGGGGAGCTGTTTTTT
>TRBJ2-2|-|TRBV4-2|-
CASSQEPGYDTGELFF
TGTGCCAGCAGCCAAGAACCCGGCTATGACACCGGGGAGCTGTTTTTT
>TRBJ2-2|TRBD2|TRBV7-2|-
CASSYRGTGGSPGELFF
TGTGCCAGCAGCTACAGAGGGACTGGCGGGAGCCCCGGGGAGCTGTTTTTT
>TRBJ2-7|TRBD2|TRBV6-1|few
CASSPQTSSWDEQYF
TGTGCCAGCAGTCCCCAGACTAGCTCTTGGGACGAGCAGTACTTC
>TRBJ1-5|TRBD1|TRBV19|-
CASSRDRGQPQHF
TGTGCCAGTAGTAGGGACAGGGGACAGCCCCAGCATTTT
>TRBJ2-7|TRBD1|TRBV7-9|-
CASSRTGRIRQYF
TGTGCCAGCAGCAGGACAGGCCGGATACGGCAGTACTTC
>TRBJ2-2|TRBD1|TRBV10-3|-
CAIRGGSSTGELFF
TGTGCCATCAGAGGGGGCAGTAGCACCGGGGAGCTGTTTTTT
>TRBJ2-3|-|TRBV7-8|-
CASSLDRVWDTQYF
TGTGCCAGCAGCTTAGACAGGGTGTGGGATACGCAGTATTTT
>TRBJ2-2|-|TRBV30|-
CAWSSGNTGELFF
TGTGCCTGGAGTTCCGGGAACACCGGGGAGCTGTTTTTT
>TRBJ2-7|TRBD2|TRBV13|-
CASSEGGSVDEQYF
TGTGCCAGCAGTGAAGGCGGGAGCGTCGACGAGCAGTACTTC
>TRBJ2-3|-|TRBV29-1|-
CSAGDRTDTQYF
TGCAGCGCCGGGGACCGCACAGATACGCAGTATTTT
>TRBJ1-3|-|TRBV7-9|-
CASSSSQSSGNTIYF
TGTGCCAGCAGCTCCTCGCAGTCCTCTGGAAACACCATATATTTT
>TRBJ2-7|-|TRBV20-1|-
CSAIWVREQYF
TGCAGTGCTATCTGGGTTCGCGAGCAGTACTTC
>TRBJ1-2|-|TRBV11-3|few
CASSLYFGDYGYTF
TGTGCCAGCAGCTTATATTTTGGTGACTATGGCTACACCTTC
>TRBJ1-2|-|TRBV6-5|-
CASSDSLYGYTF
TGTGCCAGCAGTGACAGTTTGTATGGCTACACCTTC
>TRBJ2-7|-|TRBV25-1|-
CASSEHFLGVEQYF
TGTGCCAGCAGTGAACACTTTTTGGGGGTCGAGCAGTACTTC
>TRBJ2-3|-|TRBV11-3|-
CASSPGYSDTQYF
TGTGCCAGCAGCCCGGGCTACTCAGATACGCAGTATTTT
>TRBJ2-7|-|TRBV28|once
CASSFPGIRNEQYF
TGTGCCAGCAGTTTCCCAGGGATCCGCAACGAGCAGTACTTC
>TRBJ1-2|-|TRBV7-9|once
CASSLGEINYGYTF
TGTGCCAGCAGCTTAGGAGAAATTAACTATGGCTACACCTTC
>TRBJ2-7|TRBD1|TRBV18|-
CASSPRTGTAYEQYF
TGTGCCAGCTCACCCAGGACAGGGACGGCCTACGAGCAGTACTTC
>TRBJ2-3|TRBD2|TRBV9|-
CASSVDASGRGDTQYF
TGTGCCAGCAGCGTAGACGCTAGCGGGAGAGGGGATACGCAGTATTTT
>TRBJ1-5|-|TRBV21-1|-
CASSRDSRLIHSNQPQHF
TGTGCCAGCAGCCGCGACAGCCGCCTCATTCATAGCAATCAGCCCCAGCATTTT
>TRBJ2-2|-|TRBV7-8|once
CASSYFGGTGELFF
TGTGCCAGCAGCTATTTCGGGGGAACCGGGGAGCTGTTTTTT
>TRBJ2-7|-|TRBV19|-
CASSVGRHSLYEQYF
TGTGCCAGTAGTGTGGGACGGCACTCCCTCTACGAGCAGTACTTC